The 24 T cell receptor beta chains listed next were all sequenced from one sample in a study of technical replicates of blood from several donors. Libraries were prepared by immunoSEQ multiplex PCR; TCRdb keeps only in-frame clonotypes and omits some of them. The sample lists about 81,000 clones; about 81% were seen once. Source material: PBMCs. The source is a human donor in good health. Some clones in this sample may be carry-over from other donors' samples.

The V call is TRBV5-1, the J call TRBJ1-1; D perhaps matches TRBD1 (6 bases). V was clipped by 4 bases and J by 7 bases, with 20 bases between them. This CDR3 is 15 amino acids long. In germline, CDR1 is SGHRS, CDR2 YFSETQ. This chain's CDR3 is CASSLRGARWGEAFF. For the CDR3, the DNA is TGCGCCAGCAGCCTGCGGGGGGCCCGATGGGGTGAAGCTTTCTTT.

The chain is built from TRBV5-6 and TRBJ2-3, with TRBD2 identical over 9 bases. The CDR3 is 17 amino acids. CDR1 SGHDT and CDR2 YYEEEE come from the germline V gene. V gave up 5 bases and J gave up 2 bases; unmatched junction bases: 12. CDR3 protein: CASSFLRLAEDTDTQYF. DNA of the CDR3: TGTGCCAGCAGTTTTCTGCGACTAGCGGAAGACACAGATACGCAGTATTTT. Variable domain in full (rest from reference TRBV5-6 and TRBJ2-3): DAGVTQSPTHLIKTRGQQVTLRCSPKSGHDTVSWYQQALGQGPQFIFQYYEEEERQRGNFPDRFSGHQFPNYSSELNVNALLLGDSALYLCASSFLRLAEDTDTQYFGPGTRLTVL.

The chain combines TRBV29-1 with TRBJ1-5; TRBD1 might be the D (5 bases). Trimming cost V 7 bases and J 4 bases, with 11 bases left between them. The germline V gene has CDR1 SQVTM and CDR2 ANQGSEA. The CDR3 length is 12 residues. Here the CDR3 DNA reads TGCAGCGCCGGGACTCCAAATCAGCCCCAGCATTTT. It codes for CSAGTPNQPQHF. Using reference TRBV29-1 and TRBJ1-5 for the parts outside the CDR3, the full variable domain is SAVISQKPSRDICQRGTSLTIQCQVDSQVTMMFWYRQQPGQSLTLIATANQGSEATYESGFVIDKFPISRPNLTFSTLTVSNMSPEDSSIYLCSAGTPNQPQHFGDGTRLSIL.

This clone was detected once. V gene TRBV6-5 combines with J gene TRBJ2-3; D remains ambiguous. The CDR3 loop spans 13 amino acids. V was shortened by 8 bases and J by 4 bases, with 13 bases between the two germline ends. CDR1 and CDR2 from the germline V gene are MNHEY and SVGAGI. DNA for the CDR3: TGTGCCAGCCGATTTAACAGTGCAGATACGCAGTATTTT. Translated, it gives CASRFNSADTQYF.

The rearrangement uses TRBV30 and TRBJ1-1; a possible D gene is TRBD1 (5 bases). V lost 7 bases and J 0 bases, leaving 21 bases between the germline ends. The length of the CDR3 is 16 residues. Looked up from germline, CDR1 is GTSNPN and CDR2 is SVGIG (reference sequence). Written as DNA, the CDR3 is TGTGCCTACGTAGGGAGGGGAGCAATCATGAACACTGAAGCTTTCTTT. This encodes CAYVGRGAIMNTEAFF.

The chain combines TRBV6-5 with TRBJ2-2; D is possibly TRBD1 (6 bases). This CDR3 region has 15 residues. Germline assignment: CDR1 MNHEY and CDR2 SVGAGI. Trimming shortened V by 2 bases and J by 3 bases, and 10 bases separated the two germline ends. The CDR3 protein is CASSYTGTDTGELFF. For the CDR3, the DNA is TGTGCCAGCAGTTACACAGGGACGGACACCGGGGAGCTGTTTTTT.

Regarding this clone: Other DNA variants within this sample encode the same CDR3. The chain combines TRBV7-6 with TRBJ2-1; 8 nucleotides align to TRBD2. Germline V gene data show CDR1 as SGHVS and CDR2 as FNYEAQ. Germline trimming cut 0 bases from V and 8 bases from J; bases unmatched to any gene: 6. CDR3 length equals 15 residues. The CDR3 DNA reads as TGTGCCAGCAGCTTAGCTAGCGGGACGGGCCATGAGCAGTTCTTC. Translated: CASSLASGTGHEQFF.

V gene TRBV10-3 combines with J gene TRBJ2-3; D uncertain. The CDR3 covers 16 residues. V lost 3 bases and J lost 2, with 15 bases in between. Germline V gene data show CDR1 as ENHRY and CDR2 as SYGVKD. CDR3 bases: TGTGCCATCAGTGACATGGCAAACACCCCCACAGATACGCAGTATTTT. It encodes CAISDMANTPTDTQYF.

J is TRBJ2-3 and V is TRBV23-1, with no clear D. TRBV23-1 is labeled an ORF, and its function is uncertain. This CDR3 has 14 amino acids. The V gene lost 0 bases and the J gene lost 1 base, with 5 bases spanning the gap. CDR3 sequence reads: CASSQSQGTDTQYF. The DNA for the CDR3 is TGCGCCAGCAGTCAATCCCAGGGCACAGATACGCAGTATTTT.

The CDR3 protein is CASSLDRAYEQYF. In nucleotides, the CDR3 is TGTGCCAGCAGCTTGGACAGGGCCTACGAGCAGTACTTC. This chain links TRBV5-5 with TRBJ2-7, with D possibly being TRBD1 (6 bases). This CDR3 spans 13 amino acids. V was trimmed by 0 bases and J by 2 bases, leaving 6 bases between them. CDR1 is SGHKS and CDR2 is YYEKEE in the germline V gene (reference sequence).

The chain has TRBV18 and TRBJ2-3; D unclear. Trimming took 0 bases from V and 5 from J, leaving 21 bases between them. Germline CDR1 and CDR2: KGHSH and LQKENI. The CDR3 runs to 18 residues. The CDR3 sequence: CASSPPSRQVVFGDTQYF. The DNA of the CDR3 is TGTGCCAGCTCACCACCGTCCCGCCAGGTGGTATTCGGAGATACGCAGTATTTT.

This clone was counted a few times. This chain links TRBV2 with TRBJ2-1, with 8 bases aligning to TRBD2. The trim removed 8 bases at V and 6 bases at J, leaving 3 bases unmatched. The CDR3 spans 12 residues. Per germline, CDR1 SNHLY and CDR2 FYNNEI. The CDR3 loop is CASAAGGNEQFF. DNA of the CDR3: TGTGCCAGCGCTGCGGGGGGCAATGAGCAGTTCTTC.

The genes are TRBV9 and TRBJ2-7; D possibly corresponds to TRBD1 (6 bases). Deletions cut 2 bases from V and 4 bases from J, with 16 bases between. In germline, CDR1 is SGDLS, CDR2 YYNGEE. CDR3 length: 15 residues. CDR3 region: CASSVGHLMGYEQYF. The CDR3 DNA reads TGTGCCAGCAGCGTGGGACACCTAATGGGGTACGAGCAGTACTTC.

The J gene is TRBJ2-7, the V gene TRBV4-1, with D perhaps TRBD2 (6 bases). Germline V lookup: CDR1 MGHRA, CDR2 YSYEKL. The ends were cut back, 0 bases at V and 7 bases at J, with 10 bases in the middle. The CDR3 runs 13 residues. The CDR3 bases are TGCGCCAGCAGCCAAGATCTTGGGGGGGAGCAGTACTTC. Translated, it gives CASSQDLGGEQYF.

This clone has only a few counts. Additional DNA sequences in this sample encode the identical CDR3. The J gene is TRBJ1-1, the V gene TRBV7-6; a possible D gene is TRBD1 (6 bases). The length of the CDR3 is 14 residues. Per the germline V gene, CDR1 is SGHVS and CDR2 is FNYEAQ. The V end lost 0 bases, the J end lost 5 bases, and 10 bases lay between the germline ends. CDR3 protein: CASSLAGGGTEAFF. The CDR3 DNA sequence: TGTGCCAGCAGCTTAGCAGGGGGAGGGACTGAAGCTTTCTTT. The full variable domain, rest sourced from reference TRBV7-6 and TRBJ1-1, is GAGVSQSPRYKVTKRGQDVALRCDPISGHVSLYWYRQALGQGPEFLTYFNYEAQQDKSGLPNDRFSAERPEGSISTLTIQRTEQRDSAMYRCASSLAGGGTEAFFGQGTRLTVV.

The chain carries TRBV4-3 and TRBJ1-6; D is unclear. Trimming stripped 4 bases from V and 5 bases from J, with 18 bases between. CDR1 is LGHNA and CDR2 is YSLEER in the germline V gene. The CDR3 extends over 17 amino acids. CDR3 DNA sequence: TGCGCCAGCAGCCGAAAGCGAACGAGAGGAAATAATTCACCCCTCCACTTT. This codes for CASSRKRTRGNNSPLHF.

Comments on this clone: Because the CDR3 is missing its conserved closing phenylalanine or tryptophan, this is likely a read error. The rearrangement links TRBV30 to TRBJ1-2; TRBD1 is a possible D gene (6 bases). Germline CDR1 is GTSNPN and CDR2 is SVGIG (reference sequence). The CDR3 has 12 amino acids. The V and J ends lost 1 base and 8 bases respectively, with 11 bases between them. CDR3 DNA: TGTGCCTGGAGTGCTAGGGACAAGGGCTACACCCTC. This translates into CAWSARDKGYTL.

CDR3 coding DNA: TGTGCCAGCAGCCGCGGGACAGGTGCCTCGGGACAGCCCCAGCATTTT. This sequence encodes CASSRGTGASGQPQHF. The J gene is TRBJ1-5, the V gene TRBV5-6; 8 bases are shared with TRBD1. The CDR3 has 16 residues. After removal of 4 bases from V and 7 bases from J, the junction contained 13 bases not matched to a gene. CDR1 and CDR2 (germline): SGHDT, YYEEEE.

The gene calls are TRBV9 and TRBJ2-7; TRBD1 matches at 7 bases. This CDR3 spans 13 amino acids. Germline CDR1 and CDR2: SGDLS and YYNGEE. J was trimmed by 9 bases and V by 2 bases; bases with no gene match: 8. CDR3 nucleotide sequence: TGTGCCAGCAGCGTCGGACAGGCGACGGGGCAGTACTTC. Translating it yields CASSVGQATGQYF.

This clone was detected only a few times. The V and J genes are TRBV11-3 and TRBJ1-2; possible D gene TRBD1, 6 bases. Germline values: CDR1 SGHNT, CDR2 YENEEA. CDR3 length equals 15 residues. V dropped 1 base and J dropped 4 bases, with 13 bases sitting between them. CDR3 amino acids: CASSLAGQTSYGYTF. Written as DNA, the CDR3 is TGTGCCAGCAGCTTAGCCGGACAGACTTCCTATGGCTACACCTTC.

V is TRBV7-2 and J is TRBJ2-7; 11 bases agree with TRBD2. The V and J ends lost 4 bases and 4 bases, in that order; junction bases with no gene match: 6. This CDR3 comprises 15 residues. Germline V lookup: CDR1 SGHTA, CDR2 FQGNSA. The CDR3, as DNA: TGTGCCAGCAGCTCCCGGACTAGCGGGCCTTACGAGCAGTACTTC. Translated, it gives CASSSRTSGPYEQYF.

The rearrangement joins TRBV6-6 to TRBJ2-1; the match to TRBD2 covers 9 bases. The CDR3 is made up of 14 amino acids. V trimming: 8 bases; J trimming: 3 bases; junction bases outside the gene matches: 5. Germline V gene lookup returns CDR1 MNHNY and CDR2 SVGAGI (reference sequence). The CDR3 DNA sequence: TGTGCCAGCTCAGTAGCGGGGGACTACAATGAGCAGTTCTTC. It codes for CASSVAGDYNEQFF.

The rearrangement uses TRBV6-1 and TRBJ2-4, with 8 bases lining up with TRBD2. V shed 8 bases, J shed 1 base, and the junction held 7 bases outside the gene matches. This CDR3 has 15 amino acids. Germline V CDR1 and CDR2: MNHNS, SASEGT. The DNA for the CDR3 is TGTGCCAGCCGTGTCCCGGGGGGGGCCAAAAACATTCAGTACTTC. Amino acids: CASRVPGGAKNIQYF.

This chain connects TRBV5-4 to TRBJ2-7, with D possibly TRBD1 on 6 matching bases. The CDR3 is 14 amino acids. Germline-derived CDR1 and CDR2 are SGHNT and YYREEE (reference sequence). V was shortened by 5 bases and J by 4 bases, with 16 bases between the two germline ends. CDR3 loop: CASSMTGFNYEQYF. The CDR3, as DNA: TGTGCCAGCAGTATGACAGGATTTAATTACGAGCAGTACTTC.